This is a list of T cell receptor delta chains from one sample in a study of Vδ1+ human thymocytes. TCRdb re-identified clones in the multiplex PCR reads via CATT. The table lists fewer than 90,000 delta-chain clones, more than 30% of them singletons. Sequencing used Vdelta1+ gamma-delta thymocytes from the thymus. The origin of the receptors is a boy less than two years old who had congenital heart surgery. Each CDR3 is given with its conserved first and last residue. Fields, in order: J gene, clone size, D gene, V gene, CDR3 protein, CDR3 DNA. A D gene is named only where the DNA matches it firmly. Clone size is stated in some rows and not others, as once, few, many or a class when expanded.

j_call: TRDJ1; clone_size: NA; d_call: NA; v_call: TRDV1; cdr3_aa: CALGELQPSYLLGASDTDKLIF; cdr3_nt: TGTGCTCTTGGGGAACTCCAGCCTTCCTACCTACTGGGGGCTTCGGACACCGATAAACTCATCTTT
j_call: TRDJ1; clone_size: few; d_call: NA; v_call: TRDV1; cdr3_aa: CALGEPAPRPRRTDKLIF; cdr3_nt: TGTGCTCTTGGGGAGCCTGCACCCCGCCCCCGTCGGACCGATAAACTCATCTTT
j_call: TRDJ1; clone_size: NA; d_call: NA; v_call: TRDV1; cdr3_aa: CALGELVTHPFPGTDKLIF; cdr3_nt: TGTGCTCTTGGGGAACTAGTCACACACCCTTTCCCGGGAACCGATAAACTCATCTTT
j_call: TRDJ1; clone_size: few; d_call: TRDD3; v_call: TRDV1; cdr3_aa: CALGGRSHPSTGGYAYTDKLIF; cdr3_nt: TGTGCTCTTGGGGGGAGATCTCACCCCTCGACTGGGGGATACGCGTACACCGATAAACTCATCTTT
j_call: TRDJ1; clone_size: few; d_call: NA; v_call: TRDV1; cdr3_aa: CALGELVSLPGTDRGELIF; cdr3_nt: TGTGCTCTTGGGGAACTAGTATCGCTCCCTGGTACTGATAGGGGGGAACTCATCTTT
j_call: TRDJ1; clone_size: NA; d_call: TRDD3; v_call: TRDV1; cdr3_aa: CALGEPRANSSLWGIPPGKLIF; cdr3_nt: TGTGCTCTTGGGGAACCTAGAGCTAACTCTTCCCTTTGGGGGATACCTCCGGGTAAACTCATCTTT
j_call: TRDJ1; clone_size: NA; d_call: NA; v_call: TRDV1; cdr3_aa: CALGEPPGTTTRDIRTDKLIF; cdr3_nt: TGTGCTCTTGGGGAACCACCCGGGACTACGACGAGGGATATACGCACCGATAAACTCATCTTT
j_call: TRDJ1; clone_size: few; d_call: NA; v_call: TRDV1; cdr3_aa: CALGVTPNTGRKGTDELIF; cdr3_nt: TGTGCTCTTGGGGTTACTCCTAATACTGGGAGGAAGGGCACCGATGAACTCATCTTT
j_call: TRDJ1; clone_size: NA; d_call: TRDD2; v_call: TRDV1; cdr3_aa: CALGELRDLFLLGYTDKLIF; cdr3_nt: TGTGCTCTTGGGGAACTACGCGACCTTTTCCTACTAGGGTACACCGATAAACTCATCTTT
j_call: TRDJ1; clone_size: NA; d_call: TRDD3; v_call: TRDV1; cdr3_aa: CALGVGTRLTRGLSGGYIGKLIF; cdr3_nt: TGTGCTCTTGGGGTCGGAACCAGGTTAACGAGAGGGTTATCTGGGGGATATATAGGTAAACTCATCTTT
j_call: TRDJ1; clone_size: few; d_call: TRDD3; v_call: TRDV1; cdr3_aa: CALGGGIKGPPRYTDKLIF; cdr3_nt: TGTGCTCTTGGGGGGGGGATAAAGGGACCCCCCCGATACACCGATAAACTCATCTTT
j_call: TRDJ1; clone_size: NA; d_call: NA; v_call: TRDV1; cdr3_aa: CALGERRDQYTDKLIF; cdr3_nt: TGTGCTCTTGGGGAACGGCGGGATCAATACACCGATAAACTCATCTTT
j_call: TRDJ1; clone_size: few; d_call: TRDD3; v_call: TRDV1; cdr3_aa: CALGEPRWLGDTPDKLIF; cdr3_nt: TGTGCTCTTGGGGAACCTCGATGGTTGGGGGATACGCCCGATAAACTCATCTTT
j_call: TRDJ1; clone_size: few; d_call: NA; v_call: TRDV1; cdr3_aa: CALGDGSCYTDKLIF; cdr3_nt: TGTGCTCTTGGGGACGGGTCCTGCTACACCGATAAACTCATCTTT
j_call: TRDJ1; clone_size: NA; d_call: NA; v_call: TRDV1; cdr3_aa: CALGETGYQMTDKLIF; cdr3_nt: TGTGCTCTTGGGGAAACGGGGTACCAAATGACCGATAAACTCATCTTT
j_call: TRDJ1; clone_size: NA; d_call: TRDD2; v_call: TRDV1; cdr3_aa: CALGDSLPTRGYTDKLIF; cdr3_nt: TGTGCTCTTGGGGACAGCCTTCCTACGAGGGGATACACCGATAAACTCATCTTT
j_call: TRDJ1; clone_size: NA; d_call: NA; v_call: TRDV1; cdr3_aa: CALGKPVYSPGIPRGPDKLIF; cdr3_nt: TGTGCTCTTGGGAAACCAGTGTACTCTCCGGGGATCCCCCGTGGGCCCGATAAACTCATCTTT
j_call: TRDJ1; clone_size: NA; d_call: NA; v_call: TRDV1; cdr3_aa: CALGEVPPTDKLIF; cdr3_nt: TGTGCTCTTGGGGAAGTGCCCCCCACCGATAAACTCATCTTT
j_call: TRDJ1; clone_size: NA; d_call: NA; v_call: TRDV1; cdr3_aa: CALGENPRWDPPQNTDKLIF; cdr3_nt: TGTGCTCTTGGGGAGAACCCTCGTTGGGATCCCCCCCAGAACACCGATAAACTCATCTTT
j_call: TRDJ2; clone_size: NA; d_call: TRDD3; v_call: TRDV1; cdr3_aa: CALGELLAYTLDWGIRMKALTAQLFF; cdr3_nt: TGTGCTCTTGGGGAACTTCTCGCCTACACTCTTGACTGGGGGATACGCATGAAGGCGTTGACAGCACAACTCTTCTTT
j_call: TRDJ2; clone_size: once; d_call: NA; v_call: TRDV1; cdr3_aa: CALGGAFLAHKLFF; cdr3_nt: TGTGCTCTTGGGGGAGCGTTCCTGGCGCATAAACTCTTCTTT
j_call: TRDJ1; clone_size: NA; d_call: TRDD3; v_call: TRDV1; cdr3_aa: CALGRYWGIGADKLIF; cdr3_nt: TGTGCTCTTGGCAGGTACTGGGGGATCGGGGCCGATAAACTCATCTTT
j_call: TRDJ1; clone_size: NA; d_call: TRDD3; v_call: TRDV1; cdr3_aa: CALGSPGDLPHLLGDIQTDKLIF; cdr3_nt: TGTGCTCTTGGGTCCCCAGGGGACCTTCCTCACTTACTGGGGGATATACAAACCGATAAACTCATCTTT
j_call: TRDJ1; clone_size: NA; d_call: NA; v_call: TRDV1; cdr3_aa: CALGELFVSGAKLIF; cdr3_nt: TGTGCTCTTGGGGAACTATTCGTTTCGGGTGCGAAACTCATCTTT
j_call: TRDJ1; clone_size: NA; d_call: NA; v_call: TRDV1; cdr3_aa: CALGERPPTKPGGPPGHTDKLIF; cdr3_nt: TGTGCTCTTGGGGAACGTCCTCCTACAAAGCCTGGGGGCCCTCCTGGACACACCGATAAACTCATCTTT
j_call: TRDJ1; clone_size: NA; d_call: NA; v_call: TRDV1; cdr3_aa: CALGENPLSLHGPVTDKLIF; cdr3_nt: TGTGCTCTTGGGGAAAACCCCCTTTCCCTCCACGGGCCGGTTACCGATAAACTCATCTTT
j_call: TRDJ1; clone_size: NA; d_call: NA; v_call: TRDV1; cdr3_aa: CALGDSAPGGGGLYTDKLIF; cdr3_nt: TGTGCTCTTGGGGATTCTGCCCCGGGGGGTGGGGGTTTGTACACCGATAAACTCATCTTT
j_call: TRDJ1; clone_size: few; d_call: TRDD3; v_call: TRDV1; cdr3_aa: CALGIYQHWGYGFARTDKLIF; cdr3_nt: TGTGCTCTTGGGATATACCAACACTGGGGATACGGTTTTGCTCGGACCGATAAACTCATCTTT
j_call: TRDJ1; clone_size: NA; d_call: TRDD3; v_call: TRDV1; cdr3_aa: CALGDPLYPLGEYTDKLIF; cdr3_nt: TGTGCTCTTGGGGATCCCTTATACCCACTGGGGGAGTACACCGATAAACTCATCTTT
j_call: TRDJ1; clone_size: NA; d_call: NA; v_call: TRDV1; cdr3_aa: CALGELVNFYGGATSKLIF; cdr3_nt: TGTGCTCTTGGGGAACTAGTAAACTTCTACGGGGGAGCGACCTCAAAACTCATCTTT
j_call: TRDJ1; clone_size: NA; d_call: NA; v_call: TRDV1; cdr3_aa: CALGDPSHMGIWYTDKLIF; cdr3_nt: TGTGCTCTTGGGGACCCGAGTCACATGGGGATCTGGTACACCGATAAACTCATCTTT
j_call: TRDJ1; clone_size: NA; d_call: NA; v_call: TRDV2; cdr3_aa: CATLRPGVYRTDKLIF; cdr3_nt: TGTGCCACCCTACGCCCTGGGGTATACCGCACCGATAAACTCATCTTT
j_call: TRDJ1; clone_size: few; d_call: TRDD3; v_call: TRDV1; cdr3_aa: CALGESPVPWGIERLIF; cdr3_nt: TGTGCTCTTGGGGAATCTCCGGTGCCGTGGGGGATAGAAAGACTCATCTTT
j_call: TRDJ1; clone_size: NA; d_call: TRDD3; v_call: TRDV1; cdr3_aa: CALGEPFPLRWGYSDKLIF; cdr3_nt: TGTGCTCTTGGGGAGCCCTTCCCTCTCCGCTGGGGATACTCCGATAAACTCATCTTT
j_call: TRDJ1; clone_size: NA; d_call: TRDD3; v_call: TRDV1; cdr3_aa: CALGEPLLPWGMTYRSYTDKLIF; cdr3_nt: TGTGCTCTTGGGGAACCTCTACTACCCTGGGGGATGACATATCGCTCGTACACCGATAAACTCATCTTT
j_call: TRDJ1; clone_size: few; d_call: NA; v_call: TRDV1; cdr3_aa: CALGDIDSLAYTDKLIF; cdr3_nt: TGTGCTCTTGGGGATATCGATTCCCTCGCATACACCGATAAACTCATCTTT
j_call: TRDJ1; clone_size: few; d_call: TRDD3; v_call: TRDV1; cdr3_aa: CALGSHIPTWGYADKLIF; cdr3_nt: TGTGCTCTTGGGTCCCACATTCCTACTTGGGGATACGCCGATAAACTCATCTTT
j_call: TRDJ1; clone_size: few; d_call: TRDD3; v_call: TRDV2; cdr3_aa: CACDTEGWASTGGYADKLIF; cdr3_nt: TGTGCCTGTGACACCGAGGGGTGGGCGTCAACTGGGGGATACGCCGATAAACTCATCTTT
j_call: TRDJ1; clone_size: few; d_call: NA; v_call: TRDV1; cdr3_aa: CALGERVLRPDTDKLIF; cdr3_nt: TGTGCTCTTGGGGAACGCGTCCTACGTCCCGACACCGATAAACTCATCTTT
j_call: TRDJ1; clone_size: NA; d_call: TRDD3; v_call: TRDV1; cdr3_aa: CALGGRRVLGYTDKLIF; cdr3_nt: TGTGCTCTTGGGGGGAGACGCGTACTGGGGTACACCGATAAACTCATCTTT
j_call: TRDJ1; clone_size: NA; d_call: NA; v_call: TRDV1; cdr3_aa: CALGERSITDKLIF; cdr3_nt: TGTGCTCTTGGGGAAAGGTCCATCACCGATAAACTCATCTTT
j_call: TRDJ1; clone_size: once; d_call: TRDD3; v_call: TRDV1; cdr3_aa: CALGELRGRGRTGGLYTDKLIF; cdr3_nt: TGTGCTCTTGGGGAACTGAGGGGCCGGGGGCGTACTGGGGGATTGTACACCGATAAACTCATCTTT
j_call: TRDJ1; clone_size: NA; d_call: NA; v_call: TRDV1; cdr3_aa: CALGGFIYGGGAYTDKLIF; cdr3_nt: TGTGCTCTTGGAGGGTTTATCTACGGTGGGGGTGCGTACACCGATAAACTCATCTTT
j_call: TRDJ1; clone_size: many; d_call: NA; v_call: TRDV2; cdr3_aa: CACDTVPGQSDKLIF; cdr3_nt: TGTGCCTGTGACACCGTTCCTGGGCAGTCCGATAAACTCATCTTT
j_call: TRDJ3; clone_size: NA; d_call: TRDD3; v_call: TRDV2; cdr3_aa: CACASTGGYFRDTRQMFF; cdr3_nt: TGTGCCTGTGCCAGTACTGGGGGATACTTCCGGGACACCCGACAGATGTTTTTC
j_call: TRDJ1; clone_size: few; d_call: NA; v_call: TRDV1; cdr3_aa: CALGELTLYTDKLIF; cdr3_nt: TGTGCTCTTGGGGAATTAACCCTGTACACCGATAAACTCATCTTT
j_call: TRDJ1; clone_size: NA; d_call: TRDD3; v_call: TRDV1; cdr3_aa: CALGEESPTLYWGTPGDKLIF; cdr3_nt: TGTGCTCTTGGGGAAGAGTCTCCTACCCTGTACTGGGGGACCCCTGGCGATAAACTCATCTTT
j_call: TRDJ1; clone_size: few; d_call: TRDD3; v_call: TRDV1; cdr3_aa: CALGVHPGGYAFNDRGYTDKLIF; cdr3_nt: TGTGCTCTTGGGGTTCATCCTGGGGGATACGCTTTTAATGATCGCGGGTACACCGATAAACTCATCTTT
j_call: TRDJ1; clone_size: few; d_call: TRDD3; v_call: TRDV1; cdr3_aa: CALGDPFRRNRVLYRYWGMERTDKLIF; cdr3_nt: TGTGCTCTTGGGGACCCTTTCCGCAGAAATCGTGTCCTATACCGTTACTGGGGGATGGAACGGACCGATAAACTCATCTTT
j_call: TRDJ1; clone_size: NA; d_call: TRDD3; v_call: TRDV1; cdr3_aa: CALGEGHQTGLTGWGIGQTDKLIF; cdr3_nt: TGTGCTCTTGGGGAAGGTCATCAGACGGGGCTAACGGGCTGGGGGATAGGACAAACCGATAAACTCATCTTT
j_call: TRDJ1; clone_size: NA; d_call: NA; v_call: TRDV1; cdr3_aa: CALGERTPSKYTDKLIF; cdr3_nt: TGTGCTCTTGGGGAACGTACCCCGTCCAAGTACACCGATAAACTCATCTTT
j_call: TRDJ1; clone_size: few; d_call: NA; v_call: TRDV2; cdr3_aa: CACEPTWGFDKLIF; cdr3_nt: TGTGCCTGTGAACCAACCTGGGGATTCGATAAACTCATCTTT
j_call: TRDJ1; clone_size: few; d_call: TRDD3; v_call: TRDV1; cdr3_aa: CALGELVLSFLHWGSPDKLIF; cdr3_nt: TGTGCTCTTGGGGAACTAGTTTTGAGCTTTCTCCACTGGGGGTCACCCGATAAACTCATCTTT